This is a list of T cell receptor beta chains from one sample in a study of T cell clonotyping in hematopoietic cell transplantation. Using immunoSEQ multiplex PCR, the repertoire was profiled, and TCRdb retains in-frame clones only, with some absent. Seen here are 13,000 to 15,000 clones, 94% observed once, and the top ten hold 4% to 5.5%. Sequencing used PBMCs, obtained 30 days after allogeneic stem cell transplant. The receptors stem from a male patient aged 60-70 years who had an allogeneic stem cell transplant from an unrelated donor, so the T cells may come from the graft donor. Some clones in this sample may be carry-over from other donors' samples. CDR3s include the opening cysteine and the closing phenylalanine or tryptophan. Each record gives: J gene, CDR3 length, clone size, D gene, V gene, CDR3 protein, CDR3 DNA. D genes are given only for firm matches. Not all rows give a size; the values are once, few, many and, for expanded clones, a class.

>TRBJ2-1|16|NA|TRBD1|TRBV19
CASSAPSGTGGSEQFF
TGTGCCAGTAGTGCCCCCTCCGGGACAGGGGGCAGTGAGCAGTTCTTC
>TRBJ1-5|14|NA|NA|TRBV6-1
CASSRTGDGQPQHF
TGTGCCAGCAGTCGGACCGGAGATGGGCAGCCCCAGCATTTT
>TRBJ1-3|15|NA|NA|TRBV6-5
CASQRGASRGNTIYF
TGTGCCAGCCAAAGGGGAGCCAGCCGTGGAAACACCATATATTTT
>TRBJ2-7|16|NA|NA|TRBV10-3
CAISDVADRPSYEQYF
TGTGCCATCAGTGACGTAGCTGACCGTCCCTCCTACGAGCAGTACTTC
>TRBJ1-1|15|NA|NA|TRBV6-6
CASSYPGPLNTEAFF
TGTGCCAGCAGTTACCCCGGGCCCTTGAACACTGAAGCTTTCTTT
>TRBJ2-7|16|NA|NA|TRBV11-3
CASSLAWTGTNYEQYF
TGTGCCAGCAGCTTAGCTTGGACAGGGACTAACTACGAGCAGTACTTC
>TRBJ2-7|11|NA|NA|TRBV14
CASSQFAEQYF
TGTGCCAGCAGCCAATTTGCCGAGCAGTACTTC
>TRBJ2-7|12|NA|TRBD1|TRBV6-5
CASLQGAGEQYF
TGTGCCAGCCTTCAGGGGGCAGGCGAGCAGTACTTC
>TRBJ2-3|17|NA|TRBD2|TRBV4-1
CASSQDGLAGYTDTQYF
TGCGCCAGCAGCCAAGATGGACTAGCGGGGTACACAGATACGCAGTATTTT
>TRBJ1-1|13|NA|TRBD1|TRBV2
CATGTGPNTEAFF
TGTGCCACCGGGACAGGACCGAACACTGAAGCTTTCTTT
>TRBJ1-1|13|NA|NA|TRBV6-1
CASSDQVHTEAFF
TGTGCCAGCAGTGATCAGGTTCACACTGAAGCTTTCTTT
>TRBJ2-2|14|NA|NA|TRBV10-3
CAISDLELAGELFF
TGTGCCATCAGTGATCTGGAGTTGGCCGGGGAGCTGTTTTTT
>TRBJ2-2|15|NA|NA|TRBV6-5
CASRGGQQPSGELFF
TGTGCCAGCAGGGGCGGACAGCAACCCTCCGGGGAGCTGTTTTTT
>TRBJ1-2|14|NA|NA|TRBV29-1
CSVEGQVENYGYTF
TGCAGCGTTGAAGGGCAGGTAGAGAACTATGGCTACACCTTC
>TRBJ2-7|13|NA|NA|TRBV5-6
CASSLGGGDEQYF
TGTGCCAGCAGCTTGGGCGGGGGCGACGAGCAGTACTTC
>TRBJ2-7|12|NA|NA|TRBV6-1
CASPGPLYEQYF
TGTGCCAGCCCGGGACCGCTTTACGAGCAGTACTTC
>TRBJ2-5|14|NA|TRBD2|TRBV6-6
CASSLTSGQETQYF
TGTGCCAGCAGTCTGACTAGCGGCCAAGAGACCCAGTACTTC
>TRBJ1-2|12|once|NA|TRBV11-2
CASRTRGYGYTF
TGTGCCAGCCGCACGCGGGGCTATGGCTACACCTTC
>TRBJ1-1|13|NA|NA|TRBV7-2
CASSLSTYTEAFF
TGTGCCAGCAGCTTATCCACTTACACTGAAGCTTTCTTT
>TRBJ1-2|14|NA|NA|TRBV6-4
CASSDSSSRGGYTF
TGTGCCAGCAGTGACTCATCTTCAAGGGGAGGCTACACCTTC
>TRBJ1-6|14|once|TRBD1|TRBV19
CASSITGGGSPLHF
TGTGCCAGTAGCATCACAGGGGGGGGTTCACCCCTCCACTTT
>TRBJ1-1|15|NA|TRBD1|TRBV4-3
CASSQEYRGNTEAFF
TGCGCCAGCAGCCAGGAGTACAGGGGTAACACTGAAGCTTTCTTT